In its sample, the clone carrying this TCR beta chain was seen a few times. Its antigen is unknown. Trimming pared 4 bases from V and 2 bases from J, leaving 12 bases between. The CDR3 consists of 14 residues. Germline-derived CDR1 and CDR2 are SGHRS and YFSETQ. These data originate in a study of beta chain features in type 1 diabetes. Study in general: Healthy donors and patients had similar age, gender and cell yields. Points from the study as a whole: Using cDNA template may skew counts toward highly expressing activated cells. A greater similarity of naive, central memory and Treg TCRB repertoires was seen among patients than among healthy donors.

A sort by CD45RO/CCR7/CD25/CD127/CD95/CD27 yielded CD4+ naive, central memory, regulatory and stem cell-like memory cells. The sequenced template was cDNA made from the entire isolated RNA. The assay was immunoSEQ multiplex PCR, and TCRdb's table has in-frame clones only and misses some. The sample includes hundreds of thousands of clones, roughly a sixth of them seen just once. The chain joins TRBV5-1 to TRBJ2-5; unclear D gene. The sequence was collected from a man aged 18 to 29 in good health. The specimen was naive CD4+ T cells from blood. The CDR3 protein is CASSPNVGQETQYF. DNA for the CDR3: TGCGCCAGCAGCCCCAACGTAGGGCAAGAGACCCAGTACTTC.